Listed here are 13 T cell receptor beta chains from one sample, sequenced in a study of blood T cells in healthy people across ages. Through a sample-barcoded 5' primer and a J-beta primer mix, a second PCR was run for roughly 6 to 11 cycles. TCRdb called the 5' RACE reads again in MiXCR, with one record for every CDR3 protein. The data contain about a million distinct CDR3 sequences, approximately 38% of them singletons. Sequencing input: blood. The source of these receptors is a young man in good health.

This sequence joins TRBV6-6 and TRBJ1-5, with D hard to call. CDR3 length: 14 residues. V lost 8 bases, J lost 7 bases, and 18 bases lay in between. Germline CDR1 MNHNY, CDR2 SVGAGI (reference sequence). CDR3 sequence: CASQVGRNGQPQHF. CDR3 DNA: TGTGCCAGCCAAGTTGGACGGAACGGACAGCCCCAGCATTTT.

This chain joins TRBV9 and TRBJ1-1; a possible D gene is TRBD1 (5 bases). Trimming shortened V by 4 bases and J by 0 bases, and 16 bases separated the two germline ends. The CDR3 is 16 residues long. Germline V lookup: CDR1 SGDLS, CDR2 YYNGEE. The DNA of the CDR3 is TGTGCCAGCAGCTCCAACCCGCAGGGAGTGAACACTGAAGCTTTCTTT. Translating it yields CASSSNPQGVNTEAFF. Full variable domain (rest looked up from reference TRBV9 and TRBJ1-1): DSGVTQTPKHLITATGQRVTLRCSPRSGDLSVYWYQQSLDQGLQFLIQYYNGEERAKGNILERFSAQQFPDLHSELNLSSLELGDSALYFCASSSNPQGVNTEAFFGQGTRLTVV.

This clonotype was detected only a few times. The rearrangement uses TRBV6-6 and TRBJ1-4; tentative D call: TRBD1 (5 bases). V was trimmed by 4 bases and J by 7 bases, leaving 13 bases between them. The CDR3 loop spans 14 amino acids. CDR1 is MNHNY and CDR2 is SVGAGI in the germline V gene (reference sequence). Here the CDR3 DNA reads TGTGCCAGCAGTTCTGGGGGGGAGGGTGAAAAACTGTTTTTT. It codes for CASSSGGEGEKLFF.

This clonotype was observed a handful of times. V usage is TRBV12-3 or TRBV12-4 and J usage is TRBJ2-1; TRBD2 might be the D (6 bases). V lost 5 bases and J lost 2, with 13 bases in between. This CDR3 spans 15 amino acids. The DNA of the CDR3 is TGTGCCAGCAGTGGGCAGGGAGGTCCCTACAATGAGCAGTTCTTC. It translates to CASSGQGGPYNEQFF.

As to this clonotype: Mismatch with germline at one junction end may stem from a read error. V and J are TRBV6-2 or TRBV6-3 and TRBJ2-5, with TRBD2 identical over 7 bases. CDR1 is MNHEY and CDR2 is SVGEGT in the germline V gene. The CDR3 consists of 17 residues. The CDR3 here is CAGSYSMPGLNQETQYF. The CDR3 DNA is TGTGCCGGCAGTTACTCGATGCCGGGACTAAACCAAGAGACCCAGTACTTC.

The chain couples TRBV4-2 to TRBJ2-3; possible D gene TRBD1, 8 bases. V was shortened by 6 bases and J by 2 bases, with 24 bases between the two germline ends. Per germline, CDR1 LGHNA and CDR2 YNFKEQ. CDR3 length: 18 residues. CDR3 sequence (DNA): TGTGCCAGCAGAGGGGGCGGGAGCAGGACAGGGCTCACAGATACGCAGTATTTT. This gives the protein CASRGGGSRTGLTDTQYF.

The rearrangement links TRBV2 to TRBJ1-1; D remains unclear. The germline V gene has CDR1 SNHLY and CDR2 FYNNEI. The ends were cut back, 5 bases at V and 1 base at J, with 14 bases in the middle. The CDR3 has 15 amino acids. In DNA form, the CDR3 reads TGTGCCAGCAGTCTCTCGTCTCCTAAGAACACTGAAGCTTTCTTT. Amino acids: CASSLSSPKNTEAFF.

This sequence joins TRBV6-2 or TRBV6-3 and TRBJ1-1; no definite D call. Germline lookup yields CDR1 MNHEY and CDR2 SVGEGT. This CDR3 is 15 amino acids long. V lost 5 bases and J 3 bases, leaving 16 bases between the germline ends. CDR3 nucleotide sequence: TGTGCCAGCAGTAACGGCGCGTACAGTGACACTGAAGCTTTCTTT. It is translated as CASSNGAYSDTEAFF.

The genes are TRBV6-5 and TRBJ1-5, with D unclear. V was shortened by 6 bases and J by 4 bases, with 16 bases between the two germline ends. This CDR3 is 15 amino acids long. Germline loops: CDR1 MNHEY, CDR2 SVGAGI. CDR3 in amino acids: CASSQRVAGNQPQHF. In DNA, the CDR3 is TGTGCCAGCAGCCAAAGGGTAGCCGGGAATCAGCCCCAGCATTTT.

The chain carries TRBV12-3 or TRBV12-4 and TRBJ2-3; 11 nucleotides match TRBD2. V shed 1 base, J shed 2 bases, and the junction held 8 bases outside the gene matches. The CDR3 is 18 residues long. The chain's CDR3 is CASSLGLAGGPVTDTQYF. The CDR3 region has the DNA TGTGCCAGCAGTTTAGGATTAGCGGGGGGGCCGGTCACAGATACGCAGTATTTT.

This clonotype was observed a few times. This chain uses TRBV12-3 or TRBV12-4 with TRBJ2-7; D gene uncertain. The CDR3 contains 14 residues. V lost 7 bases and J lost 0, with 13 bases in between. This CDR3 reads CASTLGGSSYEQYF. The CDR3 DNA sequence: TGTGCCAGCACTCTTGGTGGCTCCTCCTACGAGCAGTACTTC.

As for this clonotype: The junction departs from the called germline gene at one end, perhaps through a read error. The rearrangement joins TRBV27 to TRBJ2-1; TRBD2 might be the D (7 bases). CDR3 length equals 19 residues. From germline, CDR1 is MNHEY and CDR2 SMNVEV (reference sequence). This CDR3 reads CASSLWGGYRELTDNEQFF. Here the CDR3 DNA reads TGTGCCAGTAGTTTATGGGGAGGGTACAGGGAATTAACGGACAATGAGCAGTTCTTC.

There are a few counts of this clonotype. V usage is TRBV12-3 or TRBV12-4 and J usage is TRBJ2-6; D call uncertain. The CDR3 is made up of 15 amino acids. Trimming cost V 2 bases and J 0 bases, with 5 bases left between them. This chain's CDR3 is CASSLPVSGANVLTF. CDR3 sequence (DNA): TGTGCCAGCAGTTTACCCGTCTCTGGGGCCAACGTCCTGACTTTC.